Below are 19 T cell receptor beta chains sequenced from a single sample in a study of monozygotic twins with inflammatory bowel disease. Reanalyzing the 5' RACE reads, TCRdb keeps one entry per CDR3 protein, without DNA. The sample's table shows about 380,000 distinct CDR3 sequences. The sequenced sample was blood. The source is a human donor with ulcerative colitis or Crohn's disease, or a healthy co-twin of an affected twin (not recorded which).

The chain uses TRBV7-2 and TRBJ2-1; TCRdb reports TRBD2, a call that lacks DNA to check it against. Per germline, CDR1 SGHTA and CDR2 FQGNSA. The CDR3 length is 15 residues. The CDR3 reads CASSKRLAGGHEQFF.

The chain is built from TRBV19 and TRBJ2-7; TCRdb selects TRBD2, and the lack of DNA leaves this call unchecked. This CDR3 region has 16 residues. Germline-derived CDR1 and CDR2 are LNHDA and SQIVND (reference sequence). This CDR3 is CASSILAGVRTYEQYF. Looking up the rest from reference TRBV19 and TRBJ2-7 gives the full variable domain: DGGITQSPKYLFRKEGQNVTLSCEQNLNHDAMYWYRQDPGQGLRLIYYSQIVNDFQKGDIAEGYSVSREKKESFPLTVTSAQKNPTAFYLCASSILAGVRTYEQYFGPGTRLTVT.

The V gene is TRBV7-2, the J gene TRBJ2-2; TCRdb's D gene call, TRBD2, goes unchecked for lack of DNA. CDR3 length: 16 amino acids. CDR1 is SGHTA and CDR2 is FQGNSA in the germline V gene. The CDR3 loop reads CASSLMRAGNTGELFF. Complete variable domain (other parts from reference TRBV7-2 and TRBJ2-2): GAGVSQSPSNKVTEKGKDVELRCDPISGHTALYWYRQSLGQGLEFLIYFQGNSAPDKSGLPSDRFSAERTGGSVSTLTIQRTQQEDSAVYLCASSLMRAGNTGELFFGEGSRLTVL.

The CDR3 region is CASSNPGTGRASNEKLFF. J is TRBJ1-4 and V is TRBV12-3 or TRBV12-4; TCRdb proposes TRBD1, but this gene call is untestable without DNA. This CDR3 spans 18 amino acids.

CDR3 amino acids: CASSRGGGNYGYTF. The chain has TRBV4-3 and TRBJ1-2; TCRdb lists TRBD1, though no DNA is available to test this call. The CDR3 spans 14 residues. Germline V CDR1 and CDR2: LGHNA, YSLEER.

The chain links TRBV1 to TRBJ1-2. TRBV1 is a pseudogene locus. The CDR3 contains 12 residues. This CDR3 is CTSSHQGYGYTF.

The genes are TRBV2 and TRBJ2-5; TCRdb returns TRBD2, unconfirmable since there is no DNA. This CDR3 contains 15 residues. CDR1 and CDR2 from the germline V gene are SNHLY and FYNNEI. The CDR3 is CASRTSGGYQETQYF.

The CDR3 protein is CASNKEPYQPQHF. The chain uses TRBV12-3 or TRBV12-4 and TRBJ1-5. The CDR3 has 13 amino acids.

V is TRBV7-2 and J is TRBJ2-2; the D call of TRBD1 rests on TCRdb alone, since no DNA is present to check it. The CDR3 extends over 14 amino acids. Germline-derived CDR1 and CDR2 are SGHTA and FQGNSA. The CDR3 region is CASSFRGVTGELFF.

V is TRBV7-9 and J is TRBJ2-7; TCRdb reports TRBD2, a call that lacks DNA to check it against. Per the germline V gene, CDR1 is SEHNR and CDR2 is FQNEAQ (reference sequence). This CDR3 is built from 14 residues. CDR3 in amino acids: CASSLVATGGEQYF.

The V and J genes are TRBV5-4 and TRBJ2-7; TCRdb proposes TRBD2, but this gene call is untestable without DNA. Germline-derived CDR1 and CDR2 are SGHNT and YYREEE (reference sequence). The CDR3 covers 16 residues. This CDR3 reads CASSPGLAGFTYEQYF.

The chain joins TRBV3-1 to TRBJ1-6; without DNA, the TCRdb call of TRBD1 cannot be checked. CDR3 length: 15 residues. Germline V gene sequence: CDR1 LGHDT, CDR2 YNNKEL (reference sequence). CDR3 region: CASRGTGKRNSPLHF.

The chain has TRBV4-3 and TRBJ2-2; TCRdb selects TRBD1, and the lack of DNA leaves this call unchecked. Per the germline V gene, CDR1 is LGHNA and CDR2 is YSLEER. The CDR3 is made up of 15 amino acids. This chain's CDR3 is CASSLRTTNTGELFF.

The rearrangement links TRBV18 to TRBJ2-7; TCRdb indicates TRBD1, and absent DNA this call remains unverified. The length of the CDR3 is 13 residues. In germline, CDR1 is KGHSH, CDR2 LQKENI. Here the CDR3 reads CASSSDTTYEQYF.

The chain uses TRBV7-2 and TRBJ2-2; the D call of TRBD1 rests on TCRdb alone, since no DNA is present to check it. This CDR3 is built from 16 residues. Germline CDR1 is SGHTA and CDR2 is FQGNSA. The CDR3 spells CASSHARGARTGELFF.

The chain employs TRBV27 and TRBJ2-1; TCRdb's D call, TRBD1, is unchecked because there is no DNA. The germline V gene encodes CDR1 MNHEY and CDR2 SMNVEV (reference sequence). The CDR3 totals 13 residues. Here the CDR3 reads CASEWGGGGEQFF.

The chain is built from TRBV7-9 and TRBJ2-3; the TCRdb D gene call, TRBD2, has no DNA to confirm it. CDR3 length: 15 residues. Germline loops: CDR1 SEHNR, CDR2 FQNEAQ (reference sequence). Here the CDR3 reads CASTKAGGRTDTQYF.

This chain uses TRBV11-2 with TRBJ2-7; absent DNA, TCRdb's TRBD1 call cannot be checked. The CDR3 consists of 13 residues. CDR1 is SGHAT and CDR2 is FQNNGV in the germline V gene. CDR3 protein: CASSPMGGYEQYF. The full variable domain, rest sourced from reference TRBV11-2 and TRBJ2-7, is EAGVAQSPRYKIIEKRQSVAFWCNPISGHATLYWYQQILGQGPKLLIQFQNNGVVDDSQLPKDRFSAERLKGVDSTLKIQPAKLEDSAVYLCASSPMGGYEQYFGPGTRLTVT.

This chain joins TRBV4-3 and TRBJ2-6. The CDR3 extends over 17 amino acids. Germline CDR1 is LGHNA and CDR2 is YSLEER. The CDR3 spells CASSQDVQNSGANVLTF.